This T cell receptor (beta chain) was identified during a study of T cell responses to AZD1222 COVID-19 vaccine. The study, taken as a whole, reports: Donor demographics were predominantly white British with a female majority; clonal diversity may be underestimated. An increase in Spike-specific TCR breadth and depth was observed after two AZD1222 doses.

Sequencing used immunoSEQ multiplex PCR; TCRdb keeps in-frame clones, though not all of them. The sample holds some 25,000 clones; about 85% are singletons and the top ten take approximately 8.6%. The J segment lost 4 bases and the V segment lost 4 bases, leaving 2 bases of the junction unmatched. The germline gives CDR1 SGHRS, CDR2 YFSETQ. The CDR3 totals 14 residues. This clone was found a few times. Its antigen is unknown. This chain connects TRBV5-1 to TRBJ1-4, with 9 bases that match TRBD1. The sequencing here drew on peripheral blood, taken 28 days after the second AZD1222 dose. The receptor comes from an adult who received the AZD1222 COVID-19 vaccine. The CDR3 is CASSLDRGNEKLFF. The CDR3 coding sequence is TGCGCCAGCAGCCTGGACAGGGGTAATGAAAAACTGTTTTTT.